This record concerns one T cell receptor (beta chain) sequence. A read error is possible here, since a much larger clone lies one base away. This CDR3 is built from 16 residues. Germline lookup yields CDR1 SNHLY and CDR2 FYNNEI. What was amplified from RNA transcripts were TCR beta CDR3 regions. The HTBI primer set was used in a first-round RT-PCR of the TCR CDR3. TCRdb used MiXCR to reprocess the multiplex PCR reads, holding one entry per CDR3 protein. Of more than 500,000 distinct CDR3 sequences in the sample, roughly 15% were seen once. The sample belongs to a study of T cells in Graves' hyperthyroidism and ophthalmopathy.

The rearrangement uses TRBV2 and TRBJ1-3; D gene uncertain. This TCR came from a woman between 35 and 50 years old with Graves' ophthalmopathy. What was sequenced was blood. For the CDR3, the DNA is TGTGCCAGCAGTCCCCATTCTCCGGCGCGGGGAAACGCCATATATTTT. Translated: CASSPHSPARGNAIYF. Drawing the rest from reference TRBV2 and TRBJ1-3, the complete variable domain is EPEVTQTPSHQVTQMGQEVILRCVPISNHLYFYWYRQILGQKVEFLVSFYNNEISEKSEIFDDQFSVERPDGSNFTLKIRSTKLEDSAMYFCASSPHSPARGNAIYFGEGSWLTVV.